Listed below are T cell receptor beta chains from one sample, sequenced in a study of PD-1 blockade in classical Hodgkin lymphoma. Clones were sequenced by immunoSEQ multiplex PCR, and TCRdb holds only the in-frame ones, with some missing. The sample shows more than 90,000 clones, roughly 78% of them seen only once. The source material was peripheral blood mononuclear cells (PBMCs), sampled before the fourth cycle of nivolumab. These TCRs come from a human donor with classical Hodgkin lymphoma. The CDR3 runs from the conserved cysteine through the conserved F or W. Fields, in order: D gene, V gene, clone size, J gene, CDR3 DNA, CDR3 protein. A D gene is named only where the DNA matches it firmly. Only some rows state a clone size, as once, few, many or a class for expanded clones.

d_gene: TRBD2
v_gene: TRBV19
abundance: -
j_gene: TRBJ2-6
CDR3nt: TGTGCCAGTACAAGCGGGAGTATGGCTGGGGCCAACGTCCTGACTTTC
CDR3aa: CASTSGSMAGANVLTF

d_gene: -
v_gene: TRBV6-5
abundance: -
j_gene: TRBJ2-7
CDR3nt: TGTGCCCTCGGCCTCCCGGGCTACGAGCAGTACTTC
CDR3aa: CALGLPGYEQYF

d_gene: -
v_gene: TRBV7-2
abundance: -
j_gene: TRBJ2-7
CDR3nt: TGTGCCAGCAGCCGTAGTCTAGGGTACGAGCAGTACTTC
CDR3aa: CASSRSLGYEQYF

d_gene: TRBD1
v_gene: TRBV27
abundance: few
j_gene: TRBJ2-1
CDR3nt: TGTGCCAGCAGTACCAACAGGGGGCGCGGGAATGAGCAGTTCTTC
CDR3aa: CASSTNRGRGNEQFF

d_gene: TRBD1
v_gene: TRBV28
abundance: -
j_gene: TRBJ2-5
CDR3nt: TGTGCCAGCAGTTTAAGTTGGACAGGGGGCAGGGTGACCCAGTACTTC
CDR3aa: CASSLSWTGGRVTQYF

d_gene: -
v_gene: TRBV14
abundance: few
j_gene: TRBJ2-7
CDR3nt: TGTGCCAGCAGCCAAGAGGAGGCTTCCTACGAGCAGTACTTC
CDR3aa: CASSQEEASYEQYF

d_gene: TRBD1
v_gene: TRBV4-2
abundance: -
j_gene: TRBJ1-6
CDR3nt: TGTGCCAGCAGCCAAGAAGGAGGACAGGCCTATAATTCACCCCTCCACTTT
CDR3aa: CASSQEGGQAYNSPLHF

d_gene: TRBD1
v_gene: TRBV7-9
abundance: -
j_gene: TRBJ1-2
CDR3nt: TGTGCCAGCAGCTTAGGGGTGTCAGGGGGATTTGGCTACACCTTC
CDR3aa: CASSLGVSGGFGYTF

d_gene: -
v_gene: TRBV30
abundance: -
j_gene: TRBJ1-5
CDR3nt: TGTGCCCACGGTGGAGGGACCAGCAATCAGCCCCAGCATTTT
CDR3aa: CAHGGGTSNQPQHF

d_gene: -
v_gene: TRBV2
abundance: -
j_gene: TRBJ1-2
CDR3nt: TGTGCCAGCAGTGAAGGCCCGGTGCCATATGGCTACACCTTC
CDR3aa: CASSEGPVPYGYTF

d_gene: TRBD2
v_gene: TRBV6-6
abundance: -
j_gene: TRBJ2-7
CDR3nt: TGTGCCAGCAGTTCGAGCGGGGGGGCATTTGAGGAGCAGTACTTC
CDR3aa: CASSSSGGAFEEQYF

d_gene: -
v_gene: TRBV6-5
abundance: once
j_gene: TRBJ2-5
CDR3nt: TGTGCCCTAGGGATGGGAGAGACCCAGTACTTC
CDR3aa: CALGMGETQYF

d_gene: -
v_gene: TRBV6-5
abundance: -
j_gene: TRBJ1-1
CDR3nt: TGTGCCAGCAGACTGACGTTCGACACTGAAGCTTTCTTT
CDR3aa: CASRLTFDTEAFF

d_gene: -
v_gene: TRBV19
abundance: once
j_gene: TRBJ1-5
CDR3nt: TGTGCCAGCCACACAGGTGGGACGGGCAATCAGCCCCAGCATTTT
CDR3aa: CASHTGGTGNQPQHF

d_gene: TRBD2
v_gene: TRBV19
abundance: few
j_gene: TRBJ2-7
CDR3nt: TGTGCCAGTAGTGCCCAACTAGCGGGCTCCTACGAGCAGTACTTC
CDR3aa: CASSAQLAGSYEQYF

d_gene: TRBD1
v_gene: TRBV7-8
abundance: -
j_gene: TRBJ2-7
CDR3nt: TGTGCCAGCAGCTTACTCCGGACAGGGGCCGAGCAGTACTTC
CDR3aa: CASSLLRTGAEQYF

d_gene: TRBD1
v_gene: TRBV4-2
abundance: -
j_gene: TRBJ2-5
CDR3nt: TGTGCCAGCAGCTCCCGGGACAGGTGGGAGACCCAGTACTTC
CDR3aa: CASSSRDRWETQYF

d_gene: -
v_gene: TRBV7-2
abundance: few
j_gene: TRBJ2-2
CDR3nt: TGTGCCAGCAGCTTATTCAGCGGCACCCCTAGCGGGGAGCTGTTTTTT
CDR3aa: CASSLFSGTPSGELFF

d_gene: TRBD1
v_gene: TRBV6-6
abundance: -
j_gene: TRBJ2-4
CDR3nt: TGTGCCAGCAGTCCGGGACAGAGACTAGCCAAAAACATTCAGTACTTC
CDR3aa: CASSPGQRLAKNIQYF

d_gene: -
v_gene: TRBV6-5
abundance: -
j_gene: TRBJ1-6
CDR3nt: TGTGCCAGCAGTTACGGGCAGGGGTTCCGTTCACCCCTCCACTTT
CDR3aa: CASSYGQGFRSPLHF

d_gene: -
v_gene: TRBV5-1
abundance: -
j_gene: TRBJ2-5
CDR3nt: TGCGCCAGCAGCTTGGCCGGGCAGATCCAAGAGACCCAGTACTTC
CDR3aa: CASSLAGQIQETQYF

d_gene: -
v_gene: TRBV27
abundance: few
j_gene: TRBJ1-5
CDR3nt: TGTGCCAGCAGTGCAGCGGGCTGGGCAGCCCAGCATTTT
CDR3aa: CASSAAGWAAQHF

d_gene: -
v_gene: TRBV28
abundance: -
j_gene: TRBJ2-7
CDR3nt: TGTGCCAGCAGCAAAACAGGGAGATGGTATGGGCAGTACTTC
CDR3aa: CASSKTGRWYGQYF

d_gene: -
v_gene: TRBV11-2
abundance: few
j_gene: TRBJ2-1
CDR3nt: TGTGCCAGCAGCCTTGCGCATGGGCCCAGCAATGAGCAGTTCTTC
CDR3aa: CASSLAHGPSNEQFF

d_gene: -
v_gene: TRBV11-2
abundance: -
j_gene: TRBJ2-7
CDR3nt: TGTGCCAGCACGTATAGGACAGCGAACTACGAGCAGTACTTC
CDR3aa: CASTYRTANYEQYF